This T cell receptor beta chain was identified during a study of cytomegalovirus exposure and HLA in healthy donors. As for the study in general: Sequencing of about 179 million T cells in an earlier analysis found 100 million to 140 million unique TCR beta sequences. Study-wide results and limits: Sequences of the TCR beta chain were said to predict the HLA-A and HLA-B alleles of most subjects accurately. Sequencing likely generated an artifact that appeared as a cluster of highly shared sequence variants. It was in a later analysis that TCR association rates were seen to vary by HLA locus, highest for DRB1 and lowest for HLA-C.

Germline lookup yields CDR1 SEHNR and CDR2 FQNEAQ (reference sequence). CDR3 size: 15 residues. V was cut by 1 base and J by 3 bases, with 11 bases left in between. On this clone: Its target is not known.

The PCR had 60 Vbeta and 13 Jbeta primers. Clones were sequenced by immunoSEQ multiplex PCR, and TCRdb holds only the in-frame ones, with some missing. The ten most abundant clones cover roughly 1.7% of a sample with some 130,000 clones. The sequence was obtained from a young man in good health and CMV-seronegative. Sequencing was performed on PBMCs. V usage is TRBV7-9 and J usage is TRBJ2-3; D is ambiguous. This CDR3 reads CASSLGRSGTDTQYF. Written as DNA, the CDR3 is TGTGCCAGCAGCTTAGGGCGGTCCGGGACAGATACGCAGTATTTT.